Listed here is a single T cell receptor beta chain. This record comes from a study of blood T cell repertoires in COVID-19. Whole-study context: The samples span acute and convalescent COVID-19 from the United States, Italy and Spain. PBMCs, B-cell-depleted T cells, or T cells were the source of the cDNA or gDNA that made up the material.

Original processing notes: It was from reference gene primer amplification that nucleated cell counts were estimated. The method was immunoSEQ multiplex PCR; TCRdb's version includes in-frame clones alone and lacks a portion of them. For V, J and clone size, that table is used; D and trimming come from the DNA. The sample contains about 120,000 clones, around 90% of which appear only once. V was pared by 0 bases and J by 4 bases, with 8 bases between. Germline V CDR1 and CDR2: SGDLS, YYNGEE. This CDR3 contains 13 residues. The chain carries TRBV9 and TRBJ2-7; tentative D call: TRBD1 (5 bases). Input material: peripheral blood. The TCR comes from a woman in her fifties or sixties with acute or convalescent COVID-19. Here the CDR3 reads CASSVGGRYEQYF. DNA for the CDR3: TGTGCCAGCAGCGTAGGGGGCCGGTACGAGCAGTACTTC.